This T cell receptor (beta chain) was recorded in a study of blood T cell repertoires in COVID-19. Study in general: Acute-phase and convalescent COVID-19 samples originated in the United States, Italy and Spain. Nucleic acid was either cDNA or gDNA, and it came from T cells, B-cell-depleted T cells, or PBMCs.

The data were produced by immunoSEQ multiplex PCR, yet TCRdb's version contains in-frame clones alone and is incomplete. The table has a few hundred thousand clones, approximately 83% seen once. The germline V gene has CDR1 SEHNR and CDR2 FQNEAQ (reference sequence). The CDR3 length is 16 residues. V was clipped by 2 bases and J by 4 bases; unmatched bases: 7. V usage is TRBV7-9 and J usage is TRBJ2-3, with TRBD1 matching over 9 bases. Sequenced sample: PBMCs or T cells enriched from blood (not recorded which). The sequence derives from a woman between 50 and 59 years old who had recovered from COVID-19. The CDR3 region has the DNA TGTGCCAGCAGCTTAACAACAGGGGGCCCGGCAGATACGCAGTATTTT. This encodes CASSLTTGGPADTQYF.